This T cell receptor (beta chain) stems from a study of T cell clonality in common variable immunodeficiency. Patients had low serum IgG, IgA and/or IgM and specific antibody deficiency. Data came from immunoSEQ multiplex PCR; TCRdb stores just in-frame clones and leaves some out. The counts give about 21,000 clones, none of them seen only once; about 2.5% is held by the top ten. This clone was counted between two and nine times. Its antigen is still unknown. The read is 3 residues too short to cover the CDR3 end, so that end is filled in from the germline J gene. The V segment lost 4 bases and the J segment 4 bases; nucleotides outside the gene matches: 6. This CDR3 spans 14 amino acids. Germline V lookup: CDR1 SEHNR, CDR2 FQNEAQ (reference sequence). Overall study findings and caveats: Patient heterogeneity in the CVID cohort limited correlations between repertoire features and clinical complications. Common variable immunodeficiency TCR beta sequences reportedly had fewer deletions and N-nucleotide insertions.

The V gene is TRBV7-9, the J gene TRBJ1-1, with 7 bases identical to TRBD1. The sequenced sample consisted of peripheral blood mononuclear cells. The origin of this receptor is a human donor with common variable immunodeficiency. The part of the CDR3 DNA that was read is TGTGCCAGCAGCTCAGAGGGGGCTGGCACTGAA. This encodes CASSSEGAGTE. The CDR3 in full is CASSSEGAGTEAFF.